The T cell receptor beta chain described here comes from a study of cytomegalovirus exposure and HLA in healthy donors (dated by TCRdb to 2016 to 2017). Describing the broader study: In an earlier analysis of 550 to 750 of the donors, 276 Gb of sequence data and 90 million to 120 million unique TCR beta sequences from 180 million or so T cells were reported. Approximately 300 gigabases of sequencing data and around 85 million unique TCR sequences made up an early release that covered several hundred HLA-typed donors. The genetic ancestry cluster associated with self-reported Caucasian donors included 80% to 90% of the roughly 400 genotyped donors. The study aimed to test whether signatures of past pathogen exposure could be identified by cataloging public T cell receptors. The T cell repertoires of roughly 660 subjects were profiled by immunosequencing and related to cytomegalovirus serostatus. A separate validation cohort of approximately 120 different subjects was used in addition to the approximately 700-subject first cohort. To predict cytomegalovirus infection status, the study brought together high-throughput TCR immunosequencing, statistical association of individual TCRs with disease status, and machine learning. A later analysis re-examined previously published TCR beta repertoires from roughly 650 donors and added high-resolution HLA genotyping to investigate patterns of TCR occurrence. Rather than drawing on any new phenotypic data, the later analysis identified candidate immune exposures from TCR beta sequences and the way those sequences occurred across donors. To decide whether each TCR beta V gene segment behaved as functional or pseudogenic, an earlier analysis of some 580 of the donors relied on high-throughput TCR beta sequencing. Donor age, sex, ethnicity and CMV serostatus were collected together with the repertoire data. In a later genetic analysis, genome-wide SNP genotypes for 398 of the 666 donors were used, and that subset was treated as a discovery cohort. Every repertoire in the discovery cohort had been generated on one and the same sequencing platform. HLA typing included class I and class II loci at four-digit resolution. The number of typed donors differed by locus: roughly 620-640 for A, B, C, DRB1 and DQB1; some 500 for DQA1; roughly 600 for DPA1; and about 470 for DPB1. Four or five DR-DQ haplotypes were treated as single units for association and clustering because of strong linkage in the cohort. Among a few hundred genotyped donors of the cohort, an average of roughly 240,000 unique TCR beta nucleotide sequences were sequenced per donor, roughly 18% of them non-productive. Overall study outcomes, separate from this receptor: In an earlier analysis of fewer than 700 of the donors, most TCR beta V segments appeared in productive rearrangements about 87% or about 30% of the time, broadly matching IMGT annotations. A later analysis associated 16,951 TCR beta sequences with specific HLA alleles at a false discovery rate of 0.05. The study listed approximately 150 TCR beta chains as associated with cytomegalovirus. Cytomegalovirus status was reported to be diagnosed by the classifier with high specificity and sensitivity in both the original and validation cohorts. Across donors, most TCR sequences were observed very rarely, whereas some public TCRs were present in many individuals. Immune exposure information for the cohort was limited to CMV serostatus. According to a later analysis, TCR association rates differed among HLA loci, with DRB1 alleles showing the most associated TCRs and HLA-C alleles showing the fewest. A later analysis reported that several top co-occurrence clusters appeared linked to parvovirus B19, influenza, CMV and Epstein-Barr virus. Because counts were too low, under 20 rarely observed V segments, including chromosome 9 orphons, were left out of the earlier analysis of several hundred of the donors. According to the authors, the approach could potentially be generalized to other disease states and immunological phenotypes. The cohort was sequenced for TCR beta chains only, and without alpha or paired-chain data the features that could be detected were limited. A later genetic analysis associated a missense DCLRE1C variant with V-gene and J-gene trimming of TCR beta chains, and an independent cohort replicated the association. Linkage disequilibrium might explain the correlated functional status among segregating V segments, but an unknown experimental factor could not be ruled out. Compared with equally common non-associated chains, HLA-associated TCR beta chains in a later analysis were more clonally expanded and had lower generation probabilities. A further reported finding was that TCR beta sequences accurately predicted the HLA-A and HLA-B alleles for most subjects in the first cohort. A cluster of highly shared sequence variants was judged likely to be a technical artifact of the sequencing pipeline. Because some donors lacked HLA typing at each locus, the association tests relied only on the typed subset. Some IMGT-functional V segments, including TRBV6-2 and TRBV6-3, could not be distinguished by the 87-base-pair reads and were therefore excluded. Three of the identified cytomegalovirus-associated TCR beta chains were confirmed in vitro to be specific for cytomegalovirus antigens. Roughly uniform sequencing depth across donors was assumed in presence/absence analyses, although this assumption may not hold. When HLA alleles, especially DR and DQ, strongly co-occurred, attributing TCR associations to individual alleles was difficult. In a later analysis, most CMV-associated TCR beta chains were found to appear HLA-restricted, with HLA associations seemingly driven largely by CMV exposure. A later genetic analysis reported fewer N-insertions in productive TCRs among donors in an Asian-associated ancestry cluster than the roughly 700-donor mean.

A distance of 9 bases separates the germline ends of V and J, which lose 0 bases and 2 bases respectively. CDR1 and CDR2, looked up from the germline V gene, are SGDLS and YYNGEE. Including the terminal cysteine and phenylalanine, the CDR3 comprises 15 residues. The retained sequence is limited to the CDR3, 45 bases, with the frame set at the first base. As concerns this clone: The target of this receptor is not known. Base quality data are lacking; no much larger clone is found one base away.

The protocol used for the library was the immunoSEQ multiplex PCR assay. The multiplex PCR relied on a mix of 60 forward primers for TCR Vbeta segments and 13 reverse primers for TCR Jbeta segments. Amplification of the CDR3 region of rearranged TCR beta genes was performed with a multiplex PCR assay on genomic DNA. On the Illumina HiSeq System, the amplified TCR beta libraries were sequenced as 87-base-pair reads. On the study's bioinformatics: A later analysis counted around 72 million unique TCR beta chains across the 550 to 750 repertoires, and 9.5 million to 11 million of these chains were shared by at least two donors. Raw reads were error-corrected and collapsed into unique sequences with a nearest-neighbor algorithm that merged closely related sequences to remove PCR and sequencing errors. CDR3 sequences were aligned to IMGT reference sequences to assign V, D and J gene segments. Each retained sequence needed at least a six-nucleotide match to both a V gene segment and a J gene segment. A rearrangement was called productive if the CDR3 had no stop codons and remained in frame with V and J, and every other rearrangement was called non-productive. Following IMGT convention, CDR3 was defined as the stretch from the second conserved V-encoded cysteine up to the conserved J-encoded phenylalanine. The earlier analysis of 450 to 750 of the donors excluded any sequence lacking an unambiguous match to a single V gene segment. In an earlier analysis of approximately 590 of the donors, a V segment was called functional when productive rearrangements were above 56.7%, and segregating when the standard deviation between donors exceeded 5%. A statistical classification framework was developed to diagnose cytomegalovirus status using the catalog of TCR beta chain sequences. In a later analysis, TCR nucleotide sequences were compared against IMGT/GENE-DB human TR gene sequences so that V and J genes could be assigned. A later analysis assigned CDR3 sequences and most-parsimonious VDJ recombination scenarios with the TCRdist pipeline. A later analysis defined each TCR beta chain by its CDR3 amino acid sequence plus V-gene family, and excluded reads lacking a unique V-gene family. A later analysis removed 592 highly shared, low-generation-probability nucleotide sequences to deal with suspected cross-contamination and a sequencing artifact. In a later analysis, a clonal expansion index for each public chain was calculated from normalized within-repertoire ranks of inferred template counts. Generation probabilities in a later analysis came from a VDJ recombination model fitted to out-of-frame rearrangements, and those results were checked against IGoR. A later analysis scored TCR-TCR, TCR-HLA and TCR-CMV co-occurrence with hypergeometric tests, applying a repertoire-size bias correction to TCR pairs. To estimate false discovery rates, a later analysis permuted the HLA or CMV assignments 20 times. In a later analysis, co-occurring TCRs were grouped with DBSCAN, and TCRdist sequence similarity was added when clustering was performed within HLA-allele-positive subsets. For co-occurrence clustering, repertoires with fewer than 30,000 or more than 120,000 public chains were excluded, along with five or six repertoires with anomalous nucleotide sharing. TCRdb provides this immuneACCESS table in a form limited to in-frame rearrangements. Some clones are lacking; in checked studies, under half of them reflect an unresolved V gene, and why the rest are absent is not known. V and J calls and clone size follow that table, whereas D and trimming were derived from the DNA. Recorded for this sample are 65,000 to 75,000 clones; roughly 72% of them occurred a single time. The ten largest clonotypes hold 5.5% to 7.5% of the sample.

The cohort comprised more than 550 healthy bone marrow donors. Cohort members were all nominally healthy when sampled, although unrecorded immune exposures were likely present. The donor tested CMV seronegative and was one of the 352 seronegative cohort members. A peripheral blood sample was collected from each donor, and TCR beta sequencing was performed on peripheral blood mononuclear cells. Genomic DNA was extracted from the blood cell samples with the Qiagen DNeasy Blood Extraction Kit. Rearrangement joined TRBV9 to TRBJ2-1, with the D gene call left open. The sequenced sample consisted of PBMCs. The receptor was derived from a man aged 45-65 years in good health and CMV-seronegative. The bases are TGTGCCAGCAGCGTAGAGAGCATCACCTACAATGAGCAGTTCTTC. Translated, this is CASSVESITYNEQFF.